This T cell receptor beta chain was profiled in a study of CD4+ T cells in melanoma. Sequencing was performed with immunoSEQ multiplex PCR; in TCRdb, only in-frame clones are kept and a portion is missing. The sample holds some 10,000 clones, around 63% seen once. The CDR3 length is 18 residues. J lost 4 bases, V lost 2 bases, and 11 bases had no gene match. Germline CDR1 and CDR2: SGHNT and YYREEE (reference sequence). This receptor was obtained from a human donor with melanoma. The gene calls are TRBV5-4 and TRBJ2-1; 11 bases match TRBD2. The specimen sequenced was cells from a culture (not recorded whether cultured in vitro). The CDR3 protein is CASSFTFSSGGMYNEQFF. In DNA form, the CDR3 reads TGTGCCAGCAGCTTTACCTTTTCTAGCGGGGGGATGTACAATGAGCAGTTCTTC.